The 23 T cell receptor beta chains listed next were all sequenced from one sample in a study of blood T cell repertoires in COVID-19. Assay used: immunoSEQ multiplex PCR; TCRdb lists only in-frame clones, some missing. The sample has 75,000 to 80,000 clones; 88% are singletons. Input material: peripheral blood. All receptors come from a human donor in a cohort sampled during active COVID-19.

V and J are TRBV19 and TRBJ2-3, with TRBD2 identical over 10 bases. The germline CDR1 and CDR2 sequences are LNHDA and SQIVND (reference sequence). This CDR3 has 15 residues. V shed 5 bases, J shed 4 bases, and the junction held 6 bases outside the gene matches. Here the CDR3 reads CASSLLAGAADTQYF. DNA for the CDR3: TGTGCCAGTAGTCTCCTAGCGGGAGCTGCAGATACGCAGTATTTT. The entire variable domain, with the rest obtained from reference TRBV19 and TRBJ2-3, is as follows: DGGITQSPKYLFRKEGQNVTLSCEQNLNHDAMYWYRQDPGQGLRLIYYSQIVNDFQKGDIAEGYSVSREKKESFPLTVTSAQKNPTAFYLCASSLLAGAADTQYFGPGTRLTVL.

The chain combines TRBV5-5 with TRBJ1-5; no clear D gene. Germline loops: CDR1 SGHKS, CDR2 YYEKEE (reference sequence). This CDR3 comprises 14 residues. Deletions cut 2 bases from V and 2 bases from J, with 8 bases between. The CDR3, as DNA: TGTGCCAGCAGCTTTTGGGAGGGCAATCAGCCCCAGCATTTT. It specifies CASSFWEGNQPQHF.

The count of this clone is one. The chain couples TRBV4-1 to TRBJ2-7; 13 bases align to TRBD2. The V and J ends lost 7 bases and 5 bases, in that order; junction bases with no gene match: 8. CDR1 and CDR2 (germline): MGHRA, YSYEKL. The CDR3 has 15 amino acids. CDR3 coding DNA: TGCGCCAGCACCCCCGGGACTAGCGGGAACCACGAGCAGTACTTC. It translates to CASTPGTSGNHEQYF.

V is TRBV7-2 and J is TRBJ1-1; D gene unclear. Germline values: CDR1 SGHTA, CDR2 FQGNSA. The V gene lost 0 bases and the J gene lost 2 bases, with 7 bases spanning the gap. The CDR3 totals 14 residues. CDR3 DNA: TGTGCCAGCAGCTTAGCGCCAAGCAACACTGAAGCTTTCTTT. As protein: CASSLAPSNTEAFF.

The V call is TRBV14, the J call TRBJ2-1, with D possibly TRBD1 on 5 matching bases. The CDR3 is 15 amino acids. V lost 3 bases to trimming and J lost 11 bases, with 20 bases between them. Germline V gene data show CDR1 as SGHDN and CDR2 as FVKESK. The CDR3 DNA reads TGTGCCAGCAGCCAGGGCACAGGTATATTTGGGCAGCAGTTCTTC. Translating it yields CASSQGTGIFGQQFF.

The genes are TRBV10-2 and TRBJ2-5; maybe TRBD2 (6 bases). This CDR3 is 14 amino acids long. V lost 2 bases and J lost 1, with 8 bases in between. Per germline, CDR1 WSHSY and CDR2 SAAADI. The CDR3 bases are TGCGCCAGCAGTGAGCTCGGGGGCCAAGAGACCCAGTACTTC. This translates into CASSELGGQETQYF.

The rearrangement uses TRBV28 and TRBJ2-7; D gene uncertain. Germline CDR1 is MDHEN and CDR2 is SYDVKM. V lost 6 bases and J lost 1, with 7 bases in between. The CDR3 spans 12 residues. DNA for the CDR3: TGTGCCAGCAGCCGCGGTTCCTACGAGCAGTACTTC. Protein sequence: CASSRGSYEQYF.

The J gene is TRBJ2-3, the V gene TRBV3-1 (or the pseudogene TRBV3-2); 12 bases align to TRBD2. The CDR3 extends over 16 amino acids. CDR1 LGHDT and CDR2 YNNKEL come from the germline V gene (reference sequence). J lost 2 bases, V lost 1 base, and 1 base had no gene match. Here the CDR3 DNA reads TGTGCCAGCAGCCAAGGACTAGCGGGGGCCACAGATACGCAGTATTTT. This encodes CASSQGLAGATDTQYF.

The J gene is TRBJ2-1, the V gene TRBV3-1 (or the pseudogene TRBV3-2); possibly TRBD2 for D (5 bases). With 3 bases removed from V and 3 bases from J, the gap between germline ends came to 9 bases. The germline gives CDR1 LGHDT, CDR2 YNNKEL (reference sequence). The length of the CDR3 is 14 residues. DNA for the CDR3: TGTGCCAGCAGCCATCGAGGGAACTACAATGAGCAGTTCTTC. Amino acid sequence: CASSHRGNYNEQFF.

The table lists this clone with a count of one. The V call is TRBV12-5, the J call TRBJ2-5; a possible D gene is TRBD1 (6 bases). V dropped 0 bases and J dropped 5 bases, with 13 bases sitting between them. CDR3 length: 15 residues. CDR1 and CDR2 (germline): LGHNT, FRNRAP. DNA for the CDR3: TGTGCTAGTGGTTTGGTAGTAGGGGGACGCGAGACCCAGTACTTC. Residues: CASGLVVGGRETQYF.

This rearrangement joins TRBV3-1 (or the pseudogene TRBV3-2) to TRBJ1-6, with 10 positions matching TRBD1. The CDR3 has 15 amino acids. J lost 10 bases, V lost 4 bases, and 7 bases had no gene match. Germline CDR1 LGHDT, CDR2 YNNKEL (reference sequence). CDR3 sequence: CASSPPGQGRSPLHF. The CDR3 nucleotides read TGTGCCAGCAGCCCCCCGGGACAGGGGAGATCACCCCTCCACTTT.

V and J are TRBV5-1 and TRBJ2-2; TRBD2 matches at 7 bases. This CDR3 is built from 15 residues. The germline V gene encodes CDR1 SGHRS and CDR2 YFSETQ. V shed 3 bases and J 5 bases; nucleotides not matched to a gene: 7. The CDR3: CASSSREDLTGELFF. The DNA of the CDR3 is TGCGCCAGCAGCTCCCGGGAGGACCTGACCGGGGAGCTGTTTTTT.

V is TRBV7-3 and J is TRBJ2-1, with TRBD1 matching 11 bases. The CDR3 is 15 residues long. Unmatched junction bases numbered 1, after V lost 4 bases and J lost 2 bases. From germline, CDR1 is SGHTA and CDR2 FQGTGA. The CDR3 here is CASSWTGGPYNEQFF. The CDR3 region has the DNA TGTGCCAGCAGCTGGACAGGGGGCCCCTACAATGAGCAGTTCTTC. Filled out from reference TRBV7-3 and TRBJ2-1, the complete variable domain reads GAGVSQTPSNKVTEKGKYVELRCDPISGHTALYWYRQSLGQGPEFLIYFQGTGAADDSGLPNDRFFAVRPEGSVSTLKIQRTERGDSAVYLCASSWTGGPYNEQFFGPGTRLTVL.

This clone was found once. The V and J genes are TRBV7-8 and TRBJ1-1; possibly TRBD1 for D (5 bases). This CDR3 is built from 13 residues. Germline CDR1 and CDR2: SGHVS and FQNEAQ. With 5 bases removed from V and 4 bases from J, the gap between germline ends came to 11 bases. The CDR3 DNA follows: TGTGCCAGCAGCCCCTGGGGGGGCACTGAAGCTTTCTTT. This translates into CASSPWGGTEAFF.

The rearrangement joins TRBV6-1 to TRBJ2-7; weak D call: TRBD2 (6 bases). The germline V gene encodes CDR1 MNHNS and CDR2 SASEGT. The V end was cut by 2 bases, the J end by 3 bases, with 14 bases between. The CDR3 has 15 amino acids. The CDR3 is CASSELIQGGYEQYF. The CDR3 DNA is TGTGCCAGCAGTGAATTGATCCAGGGAGGCTACGAGCAGTACTTC.

The count of this clone is one. The V gene is TRBV3-1 (or the pseudogene TRBV3-2), the J gene TRBJ1-2, with D maybe TRBD1 (5 bases). The CDR3 is 12 amino acids. Germline CDR1 and CDR2: LGHDT and YNNKEL (reference sequence). V lost 2 bases and J lost 5, with 6 bases in between. Written as DNA, the CDR3 is TGTGCCAGCAGCCAACAGGGTTATGGCTACACCTTC. Translating gives CASSQQGYGYTF.

This clone was detected a few times. The V call is TRBV7-6, the J call TRBJ2-7; 7 nucleotides match TRBD1. The germline gives CDR1 SGHVS, CDR2 FNYEAQ. This CDR3 has 15 residues. The J segment lost 2 bases and the V segment lost 1 base, leaving 5 bases of the junction unmatched. The CDR3 DNA is TGTGCCAGCAGCTTAGGAACCGGACAGGCCTACGAGCAGTACTTC. Amino acid sequence: CASSLGTGQAYEQYF.

V is TRBV10-3 and J is TRBJ1-3, with D uncertain. Trimming took 7 bases from V and 3 from J, leaving 10 bases between them. This CDR3 has 13 amino acids. Germline values: CDR1 ENHRY, CDR2 SYGVKD. The CDR3 bases are TGTGCCATCACCGGGATCAGTGGAAACACCATATATTTT. Protein: CAITGISGNTIYF.

The chain couples TRBV5-1 to TRBJ1-2; 8 bases fit TRBD1. Per the germline V gene, CDR1 is SGHRS and CDR2 is YFSETQ. The CDR3 consists of 15 residues. Trimming at V came to 4 bases and at J to 6 bases, leaving 11 bases not matched to a gene. The CDR3 DNA sequence: TGCGCCAGCAGCCTACTAGTATCAGGGGGCGATGGCTACACCTTC. Its protein product is CASSLLVSGGDGYTF. Using reference TRBV5-1 and TRBJ1-2 for the parts outside the CDR3, the full variable domain is KAGVTQTPRYLIKTRGQQVTLSCSPISGHRSVSWYQQTPGQGLQFLFEYFSETQRNKGNFPGRFSGRQFSNSRSEMNVSTLELGDSALYLCASSLLVSGGDGYTFGSGTRLTVV.

The chain employs TRBV3-1 (or the pseudogene TRBV3-2) and TRBJ2-1; 9 positions match TRBD2. This CDR3 is built from 15 residues. Trimming took 0 bases from V and 5 from J; bases not matched to a gene: 2. The germline CDR1 and CDR2 sequences are LGHDT and YNNKEL (reference sequence). CDR3 sequence: CASSQERGGNNEQFF. The CDR3 DNA sequence: TGTGCCAGCAGCCAAGAGCGGGGGGGTAACAATGAGCAGTTCTTC.

CDR3 amino acids: CASSATSGASYNEQFF. In nucleotides, the CDR3 is TGCGCCAGCAGCGCCACTAGCGGAGCCTCCTACAATGAGCAGTTCTTC. This chain links TRBV5-1 with TRBJ2-1; TRBD2 matches 8 bases. The CDR3 length is 16 residues. V lost 4 bases, J lost 0 bases, and 6 bases stayed unmatched. Germline V gives CDR1 SGHRS, CDR2 YFSETQ. The full variable domain, its missing parts supplied by reference TRBV5-1 and TRBJ2-1, is KAGVTQTPRYLIKTRGQQVTLSCSPISGHRSVSWYQQTPGQGLQFLFEYFSETQRNKGNFPGRFSGRQFSNSRSEMNVSTLELGDSALYLCASSATSGASYNEQFFGPGTRLTVL.

The gene calls are TRBV15 and TRBJ2-1; 10 nucleotides align to TRBD2. CDR3 length: 16 amino acids. CDR1 LNHNV and CDR2 YYDKDF come from the germline V gene (reference sequence). The V segment lost 2 bases and the J segment 8 bases; nucleotides outside the gene matches: 9. The CDR3: CATSRISGGSSDEQFF. CDR3 sequence (DNA): TGTGCCACCAGCAGAATTAGCGGGGGGTCCTCCGATGAGCAGTTCTTC. Complete variable domain (other parts from reference TRBV15 and TRBJ2-1): DAMVIQNPRYQVTQFGKPVTLSCSQTLNHNVMYWYQQKSSQAPKLLFHYYDKDFNNEADTPDNFQSRRPNTSFCFLDIRSPGLGDTAMYLCATSRISGGSSDEQFFGPGTRLTVL.

The J gene is TRBJ2-1, the V gene TRBV6-4; a possible D gene is TRBD2 (5 bases). The V end lost 4 bases, the J end lost 4 bases, and 17 bases lay between the germline ends. Germline-derived CDR1 and CDR2 are MRHNA and SNTAGT. The CDR3 extends over 16 amino acids. For the CDR3, the DNA is TGTGCCAGCAGTGTCGCGGGCCCCGATAGGTACAATGAGCAGTTCTTC. Its protein product is CASSVAGPDRYNEQFF.